This TCR beta chain was obtained from a study of blood T cell repertoires in COVID-19. The wider study: Donors in the United States, Italy and Spain gave samples during acute or convalescent COVID-19. In each case, the material was cDNA or gDNA derived from T cells, B-cell-depleted T cells, or PBMCs.

Followed over time, Seattle patients had been enrolled while infection was active. Germline assignment: CDR1 LNHDA and CDR2 SQIVND (reference sequence). The CDR3 consists of 14 residues. Trimming took off 3 bases at V and 5 bases at J, with 13 bases between the two ends. In the original analysis: By means of reference gene primer amplification, nucleated cell counts were estimated. Here immunoSEQ multiplex PCR was the method, and the copy in TCRdb shows in-frame clones only, minus some. From that table come the V and J calls and clone size; the DNA was used to work out D and trimming. The sample contains roughly 410,000 clones, roughly 86% of which appear only once.

This chain joins TRBV19 and TRBJ1-1, with D hard to call. The sequence was collected from a woman aged 55-70 years with COVID-19, enrolled during active disease. Sequenced: peripheral blood. Here the CDR3 reads CASSIVVEGTEAFF. CDR3 nucleotides: TGTGCCAGTAGTATCGTGGTAGAGGGTACTGAAGCTTTCTTT.